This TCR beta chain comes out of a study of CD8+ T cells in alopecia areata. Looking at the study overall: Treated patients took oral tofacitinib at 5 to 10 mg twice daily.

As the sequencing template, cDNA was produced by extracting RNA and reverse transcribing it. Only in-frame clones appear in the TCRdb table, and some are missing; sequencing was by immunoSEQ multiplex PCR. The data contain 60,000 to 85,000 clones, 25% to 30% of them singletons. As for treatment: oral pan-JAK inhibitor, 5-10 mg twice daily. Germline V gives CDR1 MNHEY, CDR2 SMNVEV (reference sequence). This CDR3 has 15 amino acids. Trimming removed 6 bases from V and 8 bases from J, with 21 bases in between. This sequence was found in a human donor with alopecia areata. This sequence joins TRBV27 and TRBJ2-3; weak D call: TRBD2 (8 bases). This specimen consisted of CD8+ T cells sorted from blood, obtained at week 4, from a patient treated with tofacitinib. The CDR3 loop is CASRAGAGGPVTQYF. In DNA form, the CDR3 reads TGTGCCAGCAGAGCGGGGGCAGGGGGTCCGGTTACGCAGTATTTT.